This TCR beta chain was profiled in a study of CD8 T cells in ankylosing spondylitis. General observations from the study: Ankylosing spondylitis blood appeared to be characterized by a TCR beta motif of 8 or 9 highly homologous variants. Earlier authors reported some of these motif variants in reactive arthritis synovial fluid and blood. Disease-linked clones had a CD8+ phenotype and relatively low frequency in peripheral blood.

The length of the CDR3 is 14 residues. Germline V gene lookup returns CDR1 SGHKS and CDR2 YYEKEE (reference sequence). Concerning this clonotype itself: The antigen remains undetermined. One junction end does not reproduce the germline sequence, and a read error may be involved.

Preparation of TCR beta libraries was done by quantitative 5'-RACE with molecular barcodes. Via MiXCR, TCRdb re-called the 5' RACE reads, giving one row per CDR3 protein. The sample carries about 540,000 distinct CDR3 sequences, roughly 13% recorded once. J is TRBJ2-1 and V is TRBV5-5; 7 nucleotides match TRBD1. This receptor was identified in a male donor with ankylosing spondylitis. Sequenced sample: blood, either unsorted or a sorted T cell fraction (not recorded which). The CDR3 DNA reads TGTGCCAGCAGCTCAGGGGGTTCCTACAATGGGCAGTTCTTC. It yields the protein CASSSGGSYNGQFF.